The present T cell receptor (beta chain) was sequenced within a study of T cell repertoires in cytomegalovirus infection. For the study at large: CMV infection together with matching HLA type was indicated by public TCR beta signatures.

CDR3 length: 17 residues. The V gene's germline CDR1 is MNHEY and CDR2 SVGEGT. The V end lost 7 bases, the J end lost 0 bases, and 18 bases lay between the germline ends. TCRdb reprocessed the reads with MiXCR, giving one entry per CDR3 protein. The table includes about 69,000 distinct CDR3 sequences, 25% to 30% detected once. Study-wide results and limits: Across the ex vivo response, the dominant clonotypes were HLA-C-restricted CMV-specific TCR beta clonotypes.

This clonotype was detected a few times. Its antigen is undetermined. This sample comprised CD8+ T cells from cultured PBMCs, obtained from culture after CMV antigen stimulation. The clonotype comes from a human donor in good health (CMV status not recorded). Some clones in this sample may be carry-over from other donors' samples. The chain recombines TRBV6-2 or TRBV6-3 with TRBJ2-2; TRBD1 is a possible D gene (7 bases). The CDR3 DNA reads TGTGCCAGCACCTACAGACCCAGGGGGGCGAACACCGGGGAGCTGTTTTTT. It is translated as CASTYRPRGANTGELFF.